These T cell receptor beta chains were read from a single sample in a study of shared clonotypes between healthy human individuals. Profiled with immunoSEQ multiplex PCR; TCRdb holds only in-frame clones, not every one. The table has some 2,000,000 clones, around 96% seen once. Sequencing was carried out using naive CD8+ T cells sorted from blood. The receptors derive from a man aged 18 to 29 in good health. Each CDR3 is given with its conserved first and last residue. The D gene is left open where the match is weak. Size tells how often a clone was seen (once, few, many) or the class of an expanded clone, and some rows leave it out.

clone_size | j_call | d_call | v_call | cdr3_nt | cdr3_aa
- | TRBJ1-2 | TRBD1 | TRBV5-5 | TGTGCCAGCACCCCCCGGACAGGCGACTTCTATGGCTACACCTTC | CASTPRTGDFYGYTF
- | TRBJ2-5 | TRBD2 | TRBV5-1 | TGCGCCAGCAGCTTGCCCATAGCGGGAGGAGAGACCCAGTACTTC | CASSLPIAGGETQYF
- | TRBJ1-1 | - | TRBV7-2 | TGTGCCAGCAGCCCAGAGCGTTACACTGAAGCTTTCTTT | CASSPERYTEAFF
- | TRBJ2-3 | TRBD2 | TRBV29-1 | TGCAGCGTTCAGGGACTAGCGGGGATCGGTACTAGCACAGATACGCAGTATTTT | CSVQGLAGIGTSTDTQYF
- | TRBJ1-6 | - | TRBV27 | TGTGCCAGCAGCCAAAATTCTTGGGGGTCACCCCTCCACTTT | CASSQNSWGSPLHF
- | TRBJ1-5 | - | TRBV14 | TGTGCCAGCAGCCAAGATCCCCAGCCCCAGCATTTT | CASSQDPQPQHF
- | TRBJ1-2 | - | TRBV2 | TGTGCCAGCAGTGAGGGTCGGGGGCCTCTTAACTATGGCTACACCTTC | CASSEGRGPLNYGYTF
- | TRBJ2-1 | - | TRBV7-9 | TGTGCCAGCAGCTTTGGCGGTGAGCAGTTCTTC | CASSFGGEQFF
- | TRBJ2-7 | - | TRBV7-9 | TGTGCCAGCAGCCATCCGGGACTCCTAATGGGGGAGCAGTACTTC | CASSHPGLLMGEQYF
- | TRBJ1-1 | - | TRBV6-1 | TGTGCCAGCAGCGCGGGACCCCTGGAGGCTGAAGCTTTCTTT | CASSAGPLEAEAFF
- | TRBJ1-3 | - | TRBV2 | TGTGCCAGCAGTGTAGCGGGGTTCTCTGGAAACACCATATATTTT | CASSVAGFSGNTIYF
once | TRBJ1-4 | TRBD1 | TRBV15 | TGTGCCACCAGCAGCGGGGACAGCCTTAATGAAAAACTGTTTTTT | CATSSGDSLNEKLFF
- | TRBJ2-7 | TRBD1 | TRBV27 | TGTGCCACGCGCCCGGGACAGAACTACGAGCAGTACTTC | CATRPGQNYEQYF
- | TRBJ2-3 | - | TRBV29-1 | TGCAGCGTTGAAAAGGACAGCCGCACAGATACGCAGTATTTT | CSVEKDSRTDTQYF
- | TRBJ2-1 | - | TRBV5-1 | TGCGCCAGCAGCTGGGCCCTAGGCAATGAGCAGTTCTTC | CASSWALGNEQFF
- | TRBJ1-5 | TRBD1 | TRBV30 | TGTGCCTGGAGGGATACCGGGACAGCGATTAGCAATCAGCCCCAGCATTTT | CAWRDTGTAISNQPQHF